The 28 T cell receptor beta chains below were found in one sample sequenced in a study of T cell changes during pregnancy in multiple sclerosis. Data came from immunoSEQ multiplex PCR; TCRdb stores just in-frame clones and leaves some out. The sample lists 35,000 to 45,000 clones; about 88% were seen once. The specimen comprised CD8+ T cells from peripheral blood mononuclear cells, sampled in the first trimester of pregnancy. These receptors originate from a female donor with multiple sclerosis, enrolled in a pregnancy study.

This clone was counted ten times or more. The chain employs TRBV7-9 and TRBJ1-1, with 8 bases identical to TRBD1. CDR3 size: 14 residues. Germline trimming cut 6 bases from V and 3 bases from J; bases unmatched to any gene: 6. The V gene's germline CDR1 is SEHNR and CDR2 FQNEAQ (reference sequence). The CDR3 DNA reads TGTGCCAGCAGTTCTCAGGGGGCATACACTGAAGCTTTCTTT. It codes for CASSSQGAYTEAFF.

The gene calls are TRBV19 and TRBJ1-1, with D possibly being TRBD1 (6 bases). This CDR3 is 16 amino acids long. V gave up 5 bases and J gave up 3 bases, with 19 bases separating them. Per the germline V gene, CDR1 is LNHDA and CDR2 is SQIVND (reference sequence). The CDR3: CASSPAGHRVDTEAFF. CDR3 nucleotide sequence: TGTGCCAGTAGTCCGGCCGGCCACAGGGTTGACACTGAAGCTTTCTTT.

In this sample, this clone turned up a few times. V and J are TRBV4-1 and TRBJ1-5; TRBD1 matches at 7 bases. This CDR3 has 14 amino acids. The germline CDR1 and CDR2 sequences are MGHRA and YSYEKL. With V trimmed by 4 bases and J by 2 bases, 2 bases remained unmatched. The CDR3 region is CASSLGTGNQPQHF. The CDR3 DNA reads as TGCGCCAGCAGCCTTGGGACAGGCAATCAGCCCCAGCATTTT.

The CDR3 protein is CASSDLGRTQETQYF. CDR3 sequence (DNA): TGTGCCAGCAGTGACCTCGGACGGACACAAGAGACCCAGTACTTC. The V and J genes are TRBV2 and TRBJ2-5, with D perhaps matching TRBD1 (5 bases). Between the trimmed V and J ends, which lost 3 bases and 2 bases, there was a span of 13 bases. The germline V gene encodes CDR1 SNHLY and CDR2 FYNNEI. The CDR3 is 15 residues long.

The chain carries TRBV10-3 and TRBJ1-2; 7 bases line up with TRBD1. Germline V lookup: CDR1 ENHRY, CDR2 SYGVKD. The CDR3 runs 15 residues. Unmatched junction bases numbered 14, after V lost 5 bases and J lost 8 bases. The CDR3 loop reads CAISSTGTAKGGYTF. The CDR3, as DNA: TGTGCCATCAGTTCCACCGGGACAGCAAAGGGGGGCTACACCTTC.

In DNA form, the CDR3 reads TGTGCCAGCAGTTACTCCACAGCCTACACCTTC. It codes for CASSYSTAYTF. V is TRBV6-5 and J is TRBJ1-2; D unresolved. There are 11 residues in the CDR3. Germline CDR1 is MNHEY and CDR2 is SVGAGI. V dropped 0 bases and J dropped 10 bases, with 6 bases sitting between them.

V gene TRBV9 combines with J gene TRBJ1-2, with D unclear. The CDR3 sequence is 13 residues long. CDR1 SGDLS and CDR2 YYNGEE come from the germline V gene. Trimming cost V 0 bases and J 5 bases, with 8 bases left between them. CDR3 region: CASSVGFNYGYTF. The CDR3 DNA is TGTGCCAGCAGCGTAGGTTTTAATTATGGCTACACCTTC.

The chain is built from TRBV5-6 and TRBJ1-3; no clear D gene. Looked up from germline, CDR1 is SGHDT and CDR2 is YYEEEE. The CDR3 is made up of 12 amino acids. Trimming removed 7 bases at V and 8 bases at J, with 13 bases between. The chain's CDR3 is CASEKPGDTIYF. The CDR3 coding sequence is TGTGCCAGCGAGAAGCCCGGAGACACCATATATTTT.

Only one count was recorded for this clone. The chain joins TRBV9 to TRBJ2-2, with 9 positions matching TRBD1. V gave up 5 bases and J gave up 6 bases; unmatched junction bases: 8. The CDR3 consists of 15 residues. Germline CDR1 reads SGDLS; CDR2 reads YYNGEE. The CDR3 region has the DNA TGTGCCAGCAGAGGGGACAGGGAGTCCCCCGGGGAGCTGTTTTTT. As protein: CASRGDRESPGELFF.

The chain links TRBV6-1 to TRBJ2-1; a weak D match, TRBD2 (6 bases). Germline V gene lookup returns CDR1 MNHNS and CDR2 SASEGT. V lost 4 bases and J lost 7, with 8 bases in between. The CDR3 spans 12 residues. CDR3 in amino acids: CASSGLANEQFF. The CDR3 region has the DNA TGTGCCAGCAGTGGCCTAGCGAATGAGCAGTTCTTC.

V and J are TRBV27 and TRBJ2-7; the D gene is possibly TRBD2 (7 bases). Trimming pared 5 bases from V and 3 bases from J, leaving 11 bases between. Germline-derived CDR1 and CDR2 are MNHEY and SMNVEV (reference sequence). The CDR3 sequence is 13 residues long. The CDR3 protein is CASSHGGLYEQYF. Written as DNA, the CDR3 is TGTGCCAGCAGTCACGGGGGGCTCTACGAGCAGTACTTC.

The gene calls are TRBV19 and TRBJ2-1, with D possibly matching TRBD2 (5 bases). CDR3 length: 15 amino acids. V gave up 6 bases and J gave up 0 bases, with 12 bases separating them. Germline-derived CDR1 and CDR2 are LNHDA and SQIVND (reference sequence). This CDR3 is CASSPPAGSYNEQFF. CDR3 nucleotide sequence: TGTGCCAGTAGCCCTCCGGCGGGCTCCTACAATGAGCAGTTCTTC.

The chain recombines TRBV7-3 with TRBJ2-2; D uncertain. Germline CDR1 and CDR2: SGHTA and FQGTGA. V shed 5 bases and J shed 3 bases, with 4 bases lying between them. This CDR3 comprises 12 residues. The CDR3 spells CASSPHTGELFF. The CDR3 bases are TGTGCCAGCAGCCCTCACACCGGGGAGCTGTTTTTT.

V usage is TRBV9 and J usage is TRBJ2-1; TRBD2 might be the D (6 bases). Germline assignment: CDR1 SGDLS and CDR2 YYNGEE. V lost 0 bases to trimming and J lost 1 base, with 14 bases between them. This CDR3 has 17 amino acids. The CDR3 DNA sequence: TGTGCCAGCAGCGTAGTCGGAGTAGCGGTATCCTACAATGAGCAGTTCTTC. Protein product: CASSVVGVAVSYNEQFF.

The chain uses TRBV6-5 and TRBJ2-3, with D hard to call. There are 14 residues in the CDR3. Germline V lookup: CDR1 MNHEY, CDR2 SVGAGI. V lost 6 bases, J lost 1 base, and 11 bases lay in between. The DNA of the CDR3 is TGTGCCAGCAGCTACAGCTACCGCACAGATACGCAGTATTTT. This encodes CASSYSYRTDTQYF.

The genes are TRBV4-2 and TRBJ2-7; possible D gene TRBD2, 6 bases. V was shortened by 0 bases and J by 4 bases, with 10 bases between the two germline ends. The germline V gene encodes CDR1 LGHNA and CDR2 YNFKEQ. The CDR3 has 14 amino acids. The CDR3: CASSQDRGTYEQYF. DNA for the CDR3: TGTGCCAGCAGCCAAGATCGGGGGACTTACGAGCAGTACTTC.

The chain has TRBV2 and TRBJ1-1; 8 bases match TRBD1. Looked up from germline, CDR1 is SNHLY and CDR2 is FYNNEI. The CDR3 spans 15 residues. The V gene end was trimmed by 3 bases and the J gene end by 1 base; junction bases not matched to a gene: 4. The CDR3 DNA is TGTGCCAGCAGTGACTCGACAGGGGAGAACACTGAAGCTTTCTTT. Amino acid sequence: CASSDSTGENTEAFF.

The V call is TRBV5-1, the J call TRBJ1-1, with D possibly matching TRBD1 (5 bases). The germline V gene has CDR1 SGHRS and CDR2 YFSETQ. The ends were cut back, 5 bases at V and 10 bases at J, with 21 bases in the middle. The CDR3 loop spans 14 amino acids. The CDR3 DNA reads TGCGCCAGCAGTTCAACTGGCGGGGGAGCCCGAGCTTTCTTT. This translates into CASSSTGGGARAFF.

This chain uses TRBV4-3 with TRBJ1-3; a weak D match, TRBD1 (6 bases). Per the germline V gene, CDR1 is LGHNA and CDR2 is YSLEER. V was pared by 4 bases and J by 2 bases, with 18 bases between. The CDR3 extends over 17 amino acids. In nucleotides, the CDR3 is TGCGCCAGCAGCCCAGGAGGTGGGGGCAACACTGGAAACACCATATATTTT. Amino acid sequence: CASSPGGGGNTGNTIYF.

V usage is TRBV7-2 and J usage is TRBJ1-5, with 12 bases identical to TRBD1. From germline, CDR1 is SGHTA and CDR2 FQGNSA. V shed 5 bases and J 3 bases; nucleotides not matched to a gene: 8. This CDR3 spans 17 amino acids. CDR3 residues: CASSTGDRGLVNQPQHF. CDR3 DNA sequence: TGTGCCAGCAGCACCGGGGACAGGGGGCTTGTCAATCAGCCCCAGCATTTT.

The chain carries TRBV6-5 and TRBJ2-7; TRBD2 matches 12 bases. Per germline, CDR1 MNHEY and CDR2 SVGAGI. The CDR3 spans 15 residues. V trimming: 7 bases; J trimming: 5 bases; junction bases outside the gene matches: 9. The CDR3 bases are TGTGCCAGCACCCCTCTAGCGGGGGGGCCGGACGAGCAGTACTTC. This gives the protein CASTPLAGGPDEQYF.

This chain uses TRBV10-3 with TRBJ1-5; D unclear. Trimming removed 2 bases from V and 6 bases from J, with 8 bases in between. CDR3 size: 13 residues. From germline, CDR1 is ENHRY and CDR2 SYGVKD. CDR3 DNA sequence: TGTGCCATCAGTGAGGAGGGAGGTCAGCCCCAGCATTTT. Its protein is CAISEEGGQPQHF.

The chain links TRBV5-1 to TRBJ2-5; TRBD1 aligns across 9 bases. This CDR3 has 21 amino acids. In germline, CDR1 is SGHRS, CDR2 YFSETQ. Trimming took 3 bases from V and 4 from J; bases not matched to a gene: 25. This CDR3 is CASSSLDPIQGALEVGETQYF. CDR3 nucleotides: TGCGCCAGCAGCTCACTGGATCCTATACAGGGGGCGCTGGAGGTGGGAGAGACCCAGTACTTC.

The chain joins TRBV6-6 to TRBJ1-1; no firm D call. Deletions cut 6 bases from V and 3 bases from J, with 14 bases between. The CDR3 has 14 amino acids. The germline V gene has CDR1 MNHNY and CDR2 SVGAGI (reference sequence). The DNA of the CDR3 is TGTGCCAGCAGACCCCGTTGGGAGGACACTGAAGCTTTCTTT. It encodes CASRPRWEDTEAFF.

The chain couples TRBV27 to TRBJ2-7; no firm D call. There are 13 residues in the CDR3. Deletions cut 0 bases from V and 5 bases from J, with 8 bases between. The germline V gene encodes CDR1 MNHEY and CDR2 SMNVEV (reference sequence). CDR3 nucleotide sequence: TGTGCCAGCAGTTTATCCGGGTTCAACGAGCAGTACTTC. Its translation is CASSLSGFNEQYF.

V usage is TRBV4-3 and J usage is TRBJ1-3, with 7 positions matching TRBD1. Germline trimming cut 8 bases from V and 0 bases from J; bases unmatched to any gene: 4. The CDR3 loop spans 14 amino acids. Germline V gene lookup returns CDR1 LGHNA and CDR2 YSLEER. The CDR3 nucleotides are TGCGCCAGCGGGGACAGCCTCTCTGGAAACACCATATATTTT. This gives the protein CASGDSLSGNTIYF.

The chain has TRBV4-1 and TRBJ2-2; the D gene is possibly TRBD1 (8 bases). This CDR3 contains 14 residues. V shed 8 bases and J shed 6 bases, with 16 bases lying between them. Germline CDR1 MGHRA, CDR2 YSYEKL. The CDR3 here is CASVKQGGAGELFF. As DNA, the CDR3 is TGCGCCAGCGTTAAACAGGGGGGGGCCGGGGAGCTGTTTTTT.

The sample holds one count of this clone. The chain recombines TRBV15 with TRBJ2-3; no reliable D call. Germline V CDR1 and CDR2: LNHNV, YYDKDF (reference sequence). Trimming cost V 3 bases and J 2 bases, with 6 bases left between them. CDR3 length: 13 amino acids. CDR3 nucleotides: TGTGCCACCAGCAGGGCCCCCACAGATACGCAGTATTTT. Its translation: CATSRAPTDTQYF.